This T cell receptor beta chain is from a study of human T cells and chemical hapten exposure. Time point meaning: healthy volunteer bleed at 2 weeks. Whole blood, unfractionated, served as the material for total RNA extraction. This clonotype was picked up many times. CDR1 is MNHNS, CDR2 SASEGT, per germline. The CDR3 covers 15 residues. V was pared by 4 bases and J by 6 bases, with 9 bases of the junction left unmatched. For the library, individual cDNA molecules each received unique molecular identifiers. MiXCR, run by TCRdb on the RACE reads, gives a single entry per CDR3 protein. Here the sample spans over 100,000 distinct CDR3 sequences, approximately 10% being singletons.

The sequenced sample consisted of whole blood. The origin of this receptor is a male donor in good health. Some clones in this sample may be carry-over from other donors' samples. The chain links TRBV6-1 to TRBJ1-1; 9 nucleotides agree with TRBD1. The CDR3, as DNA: TGTGCCAGCAGTGGGAACAGGGGGCAACGATCTGAAGCTTTCTTT. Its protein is CASSGNRGQRSEAFF.